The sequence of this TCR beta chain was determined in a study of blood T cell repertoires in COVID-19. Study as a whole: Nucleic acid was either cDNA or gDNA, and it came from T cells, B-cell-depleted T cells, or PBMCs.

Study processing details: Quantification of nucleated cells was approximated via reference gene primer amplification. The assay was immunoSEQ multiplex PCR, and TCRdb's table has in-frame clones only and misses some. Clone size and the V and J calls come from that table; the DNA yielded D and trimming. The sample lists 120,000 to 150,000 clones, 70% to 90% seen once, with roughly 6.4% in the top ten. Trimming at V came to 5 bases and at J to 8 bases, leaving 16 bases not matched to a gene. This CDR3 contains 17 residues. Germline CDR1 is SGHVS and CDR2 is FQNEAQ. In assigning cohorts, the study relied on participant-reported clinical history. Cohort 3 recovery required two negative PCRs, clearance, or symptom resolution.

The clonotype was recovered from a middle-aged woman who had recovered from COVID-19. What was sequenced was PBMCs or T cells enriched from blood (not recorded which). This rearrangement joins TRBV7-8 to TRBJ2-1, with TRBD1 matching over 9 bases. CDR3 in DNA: TGTGCCAGCAGCCCCGGTTCGGGGACAGGGATCCGGGATGAGCAGTTCTTC. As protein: CASSPGSGTGIRDEQFF.